This T cell receptor (beta chain) was recorded in a study of T-cell reconstitution after alpha-beta-depleted transplantation in children. This clonotype appeared many times. Trimming removed 3 bases from V and 10 bases from J; junction bases left unmatched: 9. This CDR3 has 13 residues. The TCRbeta library was prepared with unique molecular identifiers. TCRdb re-called the PCR reads with MiXCR, one entry per CDR3 protein. The data contain hundreds of thousands of distinct CDR3 sequences, approximately 15% of them singletons. Sequenced here: PBMCs from the stem cell graft donor, sampled from the stem cell graft. This receptor was taken from a human donor who donated a stem cell graft to a child with acute myeloid leukemia. V and J are TRBV12-3 or TRBV12-4 and TRBJ2-7; 7 bases are a match to TRBD1. Here the CDR3 DNA reads TGTGCCAGCAGTTTGGGGACAGCGGCTTTCCAGTACTTC. This codes for CASSLGTAAFQYF.